Detailed here is one T cell receptor (beta chain). Original data processing: Estimation of nucleated cell counts relied on the amplification of reference gene primers. Only in-frame clones appear in the TCRdb table, and some are missing; sequencing was by immunoSEQ multiplex PCR. D and trimming were read from the DNA, whereas the V and J calls and clone size are those reported in that table. The profile shows under 500,000 clones, around nine tenths of them singletons. The CDR3 consists of 13 residues. Germline-derived CDR1 and CDR2 are SEHNR and FQNEAQ (reference sequence). Trimming took off 7 bases at V and 2 bases at J, with 9 bases between the two ends. The data were taken from a study of blood T cell repertoires in COVID-19. Background on the study: From T cells, B-cell-depleted T cells, or PBMCs came the material, which was cDNA or gDNA.

This sequence originates from a woman aged 25 to 39 with acute or convalescent COVID-19. The chain carries TRBV7-9 and TRBJ1-3; D is unclear. The sequenced sample consisted of peripheral blood. The CDR3 protein is CASNDNPGNTIYF. The CDR3 DNA follows: TGTGCCAGCAATGACAACCCTGGAAACACCATATATTTT.